Described below is a single TCR beta chain sequence and its context. The germline gives CDR1 SGHDT, CDR2 YYEEEE. V lost 1 base to trimming and J lost 6 bases; unmatched junction nucleotides: 7. The CDR3 loop spans 15 amino acids. The data are from a study of T cell responses to AZD1222 COVID-19 vaccine. About the research overall: Second-dose intervals near 4 or 12 weeks were combined.

Measured with immunoSEQ multiplex PCR; TCRdb has only the in-frame clones, and not every one. Among 75,000 to 100,000 clones listed, roughly 90% were seen once. V gene TRBV5-6 combines with J gene TRBJ2-1, with 7 nucleotides matching TRBD2. Sequenced material: peripheral blood, taken on day 0 of AZD1222 vaccination. The TCR sequence derives from an adult in good health. DNA for the CDR3: TGTGCCAGCAGCTTGTTTGCGGGGGACCGCAATGAGCAGTTCTTC. Protein product: CASSLFAGDRNEQFF.